This T cell receptor (beta chain) was identified in a study of circulating and synovial CD4+ cells in juvenile arthritis. TCRdb's copy holds only in-frame clones and misses some; the assay was immunoSEQ multiplex PCR. This sample has about 32,000 clones, with about 95% found just once. The study, taken as a whole, reports: CPL and bulk CD4 samples differed at least tenfold in T cell genomes. Vbeta family usage analysis did not detect the pathogenic-like versus bulk difference.

Details on this clone: Its antigen is unknown.

This TCR was sampled from a human donor with juvenile idiopathic arthritis. Sequencing was carried out using CD4+ T cells from blood.

CDR3 residues: CAISAADTQYF. The CDR3 DNA follows: TGTGCCATCAGTGCGGCAGATACGCAGTATTTT. V is TRBV10-3 and J is TRBJ2-3; D is unclear. CDR3 length: 11 amino acids. Germline lookup yields CDR1 ENHRY and CDR2 SYGVKD. V dropped 4 bases and J dropped 4 bases, with 3 bases sitting between them.